Below, one TCR beta chain is given with its context. Original handling: Estimation of nucleated cell counts was performed using reference gene primer amplification. Some clones are missing from TCRdb's copy, which holds only in-frame ones; the method was immunoSEQ multiplex PCR. That table supplies the V and J calls and clone size; D and trimming were determined from the DNA. The repertoire holds 200,000 to 250,000 clones, around 90% seen once, with 10% to 11% in the top ten. This CDR3 is built from 16 residues. The germline gives CDR1 SGHRS, CDR2 YFSETQ. Unmatched junction bases numbered 7, after V lost 4 bases and J lost 0 bases. These data come from a study of blood T cell repertoires in COVID-19. Study summary: Specimens from acute and convalescent COVID-19 originated in the United States, Italy and Spain.

Input material: PBMCs or T cells enriched from blood (not recorded which). This TCR was recovered from a man aged 25 to 45 who had recovered from COVID-19. This chain links TRBV5-1 with TRBJ2-1; 7 bases agree with TRBD2. Here the CDR3 reads CASSPQAGLSYNEQFF. Written as DNA, the CDR3 is TGCGCCAGCAGCCCCCAAGCGGGGCTCTCCTACAATGAGCAGTTCTTC.